This TCR beta chain appears in the sequencing data of a study of cytomegalovirus exposure and HLA in healthy donors. The PCR employed 60 Vbeta primers together with 13 Jbeta primers. Using immunoSEQ multiplex PCR, the repertoire was profiled, and TCRdb retains in-frame clones only, with some absent. The data show about 160,000 clones, approximately 78% seen once. Worth noting for this clone: Its antigen remains unknown.

The germline gives CDR1 MDHEN, CDR2 SYDVKM. V trimming: 1 base; J trimming: 2 bases; junction bases outside the gene matches: 4. CDR3 size: 17 residues. Study outcomes and limitations: The later analysis indicated that the majority of CMV-associated TCR beta chains appeared HLA-restricted. One variant, a missense change in DCLRE1C, was linked in a later analysis to TCR beta V- and J-gene trimming. HLA alleles showed associations with about 17,000 TCR beta sequences in a later analysis, at a 0.05 false discovery rate.

V usage is TRBV28 and J usage is TRBJ2-1, with TRBD2 identical over 11 bases. The sequence derives from a girl aged 2-10 years in good health and CMV-seropositive. The sequenced sample consisted of PBMCs. The CDR3 DNA is TGTGCCAGCAGTTTATACATTAGCGGGGGGGCCTACAATGAGCAGTTCTTC. It encodes CASSLYISGGAYNEQFF.